This T cell receptor (beta chain) was profiled in a study of response to subunit inactivated influenza vaccine. The ends were cut back, 6 bases at V and 6 bases at J, with 9 bases in the middle. CDR3 length: 11 residues. This clonotype was seen a handful of times. One entry per CDR3 protein, called by TCRdb with MiXCR from the RT-PCR reads. Here the sample spans just under 550,000 distinct CDR3 sequences, under 30% being singletons. The sample was also reused in another study, on T cells expressing NK-cell markers. That source reports: Researchers built TCR beta cDNA using 5'RACE template switching with UMIs. Sorted CD3+CD56+NKG2C+, CD3+CD56+NKG2C- and CD3+CD56-NKG2C+ T cells supplied TCR beta repertoires. Eight donors were sequenced, of whom seven were HCMV-seropositive, while the remaining one was HCMV-seronegative. In a handful of donors, dominant clonotypes made up roughly 28.3-65% of CD3+CD56-NKG2C+ cells. There remained a lack of clarity about HCMV specificity of expanded NKG2C+ T cell clones.

The source of this sequence is a man in his fifties who received an inactivated influenza vaccine. The sample was CD4+ T cells sorted from PBMCs, taken 11 to 12 days after vaccination. The chain couples TRBV12-3 or TRBV12-4 to TRBJ2-7, with D possibly matching TRBD1 (6 bases). CDR3 in amino acids: CASSNRAEQYF. The CDR3 DNA reads as TGTGCCAGCAGCAACAGGGCCGAGCAGTACTTC.